The rows below give T cell receptor beta chains drawn from one sample of a study of T-cell reconstitution after alpha-beta-depleted transplantation in children. TCRdb re-derived calls from the PCR reads in MiXCR, one entry per CDR3 protein. The sample consists of hundreds of thousands of distinct CDR3 sequences, about 24% of them appearing once. The sequenced sample was PBMCs, mostly from graft donor cells, obtained 360 days after TCRalphabeta/CD19-depleted stem cell transplant. The source of these receptors is a female patient aged 2-10 years who had a stem cell transplant for congenital amegakaryocytic thrombocytopenia, so the T cells may come from the graft donor. CDR3s include the opening cysteine and the closing phenylalanine or tryptophan.

>TRBJ1-3|TRBV7-8
CASSSHYSGNTIYF
>TRBJ2-3|TRBV7-2
CASGLRSTDTQYF
>TRBJ2-4|TRBV20-1
CSARAGNIQYF
>TRBJ2-5|TRBV12-3/TRBV12-4
CASRLAGVETQYF
>TRBJ2-3|TRBV20-1
CSARGGDYGDTQYF
>TRBJ1-5|TRBV28
CASSLQGWGPQHF
>TRBJ2-1|TRBV14
CASSQVRTSEQFF
>TRBJ2-3|TRBV12-3/TRBV12-4
CASSLVRPMGTDTQYF
>TRBJ1-2|TRBV10-3
CAIQGTGGDEYGYTF
>TRBJ1-2|TRBV10-3
CAISDAVRANGYTF
>TRBJ2-3|TRBV7-9
CASPPGLANTDTQYF
>TRBJ1-1|TRBV12-3/TRBV12-4
CASKWGQTNTEAFF
>TRBJ1-6|TRBV6-1
CASSPRTGGYSPLHF
>TRBJ2-7|TRBV28
CASSPRTGLSYEQYF
>TRBJ2-2|TRBV3-1
CASSHVDRANTGELFF
>TRBJ2-7|TRBV27
CASSLTGTLSYEQYF
>TRBJ2-3|TRBV5-1
CASSPNLRRSTDTQYF
>TRBJ2-3|TRBV28
CASSIQTSGRAWCATDTQYF
>TRBJ2-7|TRBV12-5
CASGLVLVQVSDEQYF
>TRBJ2-7|TRBV29-1
CSVSRGQAYEQYF
>TRBJ1-3|TRBV20-1
CSARVSAGNTIYF
>TRBJ1-3|TRBV4-2
CASSQDRQNSGNTIYF
>TRBJ2-3|TRBV7-8
CASSFRGLFTDTQYF
>TRBJ2-7|TRBV5-1
CASSGQTGRVQYF
>TRBJ2-7|TRBV20-1
CSAIRDRVYEQYF
>TRBJ2-2|TRBV21-1
CASSKETGDGTGELFF
>TRBJ2-1|TRBV5-3
CARIWRAPAGEQFF
>TRBJ2-5|TRBV20-1
CSASLAWGTQYF
>TRBJ2-1|TRBV20-1
CSAPTLGVVDEQFF
>TRBJ1-5|TRBV4-1
CASSPHLVSNQSQHF
>TRBJ2-3|TRBV28
CASISHDRGTDTQYF
>TRBJ2-7|TRBV24-1
CATSEIRDDRESIYEQYF
>TRBJ2-1|TRBV4-2
CASSQVSFEQFF
>TRBJ2-3|TRBV5-1
CASSLSGGGADTQYF
>TRBJ2-2|TRBV5-1
CASSLGTGLSGELFF
>TRBJ2-1|TRBV6-1
CASKPTVNSYNEQLF
>TRBJ2-5|TRBV12-3/TRBV12-4
CASSFTGTSGSERETQYF
>TRBJ1-1|TRBV29-1
CSVVSTRGTEAFF
>TRBJ1-1|TRBV28
CASSSTGTGNTEAFF
>TRBJ2-6|TRBV18
CASSSRSAGANVLTF
>TRBJ2-4|TRBV5-4
CASSQGDHLAKNIQYF
>TRBJ2-2|TRBV28
CASRFSLSGELFF
>TRBJ1-1|TRBV12-3/TRBV12-4
CASSVRQGADTEAFF
>TRBJ2-2|TRBV28
CASSSPTSGSITGELFF
>TRBJ2-3|TRBV11-2
CASSPPGGPRDTQYF
>TRBJ1-1|TRBV2
CASGVNTEAFF
>TRBJ1-1|TRBV2
CAISLNTEAFF
>TRBJ1-6|TRBV6-1
CASRTGGISPLHF
>TRBJ2-5|TRBV5-1
CASSVGTALQETQYF
>TRBJ2-1|TRBV5-6
CASRDQGGSYNEQFF
>TRBJ2-6|TRBV28
CASSFKYSGANVLTF
>TRBJ2-1|TRBV7-9
CASSLVAGGQKDNEQFF
>TRBJ2-1|TRBV6-5
CASSQPSPNEQFF